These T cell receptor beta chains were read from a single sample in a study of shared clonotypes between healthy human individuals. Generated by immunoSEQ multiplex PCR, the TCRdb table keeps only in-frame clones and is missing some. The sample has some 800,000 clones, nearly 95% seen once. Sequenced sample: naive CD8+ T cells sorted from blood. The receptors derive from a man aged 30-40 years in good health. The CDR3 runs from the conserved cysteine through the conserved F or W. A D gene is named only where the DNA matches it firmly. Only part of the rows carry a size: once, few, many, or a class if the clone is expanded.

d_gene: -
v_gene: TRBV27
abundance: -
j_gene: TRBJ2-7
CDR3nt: TGTGCCAGCAGTTTATCTGGGCGGAACTTGTACTTC
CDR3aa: CASSLSGRNLYF

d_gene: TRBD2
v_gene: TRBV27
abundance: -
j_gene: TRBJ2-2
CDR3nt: TGTGCCAGCAGTTTTCGGGCAGATCGAGCGGGGACCGGGGAGCTGTTTTTT
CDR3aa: CASSFRADRAGTGELFF

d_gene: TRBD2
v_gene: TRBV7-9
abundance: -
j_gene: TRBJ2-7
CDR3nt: TGTGCCAGCAGCCCCAGGGCGTCAAGCGGGAGGCTCCACGAGCAGTACTTC
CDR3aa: CASSPRASSGRLHEQYF

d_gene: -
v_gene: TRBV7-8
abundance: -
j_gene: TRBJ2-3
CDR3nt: TGTGCCAGCAGCTTAGCGCGGCAGGGACGCACAGATACGCAGTATTTT
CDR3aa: CASSLARQGRTDTQYF

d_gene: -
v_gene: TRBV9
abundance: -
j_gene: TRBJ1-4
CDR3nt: TGTGCCAGCAGCGTTAGTGGGGGTGAGACTGAAAAACTGTTTTTT
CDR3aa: CASSVSGGETEKLFF

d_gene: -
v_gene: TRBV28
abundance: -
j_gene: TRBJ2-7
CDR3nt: TGTGCCAGCAGTTTATCCACCGGGTCGGAGAGTTTGGTCTTC
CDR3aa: CASSLSTGSESLVF

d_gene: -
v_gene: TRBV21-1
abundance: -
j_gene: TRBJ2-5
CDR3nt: TGTGCCAGCAGCAAGCCCCCGGGGGGACCAAGAAGAGAGACCCAGTACTTC
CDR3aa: CASSKPPGGPRRETQYF

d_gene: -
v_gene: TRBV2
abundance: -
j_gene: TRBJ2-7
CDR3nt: TGTGCCAGCACCGGGGGGCGGTACGAGCAGTACTTC
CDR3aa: CASTGGRYEQYF

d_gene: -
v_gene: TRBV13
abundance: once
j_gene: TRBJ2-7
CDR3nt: TGTGCCAGCAGCTTAGAAGGGCTTGGGACCGGAGGCGAGCAGTACTTC
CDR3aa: CASSLEGLGTGGEQYF

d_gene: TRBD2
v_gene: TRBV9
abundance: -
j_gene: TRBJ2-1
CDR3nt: TGTGCCAGCTCCGGCGGGAGGGCCAAAAATGAGCAGTTCTTC
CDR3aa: CASSGGRAKNEQFF

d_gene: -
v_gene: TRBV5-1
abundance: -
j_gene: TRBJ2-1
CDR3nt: TGCGCCAGCAGCGCAGAGTCCTCGGTGTGGGGGTACAATGAGCAGTTCTTC
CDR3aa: CASSAESSVWGYNEQFF

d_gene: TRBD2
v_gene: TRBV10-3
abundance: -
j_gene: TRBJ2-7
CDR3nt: TGTGCCATCAGTACCGGGGGGGCGAACTACGAGCAGTACTTC
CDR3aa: CAISTGGANYEQYF

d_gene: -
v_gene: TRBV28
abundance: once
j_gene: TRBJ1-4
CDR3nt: TGTGCCAGCAGTTCGGGACACCGGGGGGATGAAAAACTGTTTTTT
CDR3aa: CASSSGHRGDEKLFF

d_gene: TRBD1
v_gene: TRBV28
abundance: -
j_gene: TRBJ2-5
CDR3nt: TGTGCCAGCAGTTTAAGAAACAGGGGGCGCCGGGGGACCCAGTACTTC
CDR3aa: CASSLRNRGRRGTQYF

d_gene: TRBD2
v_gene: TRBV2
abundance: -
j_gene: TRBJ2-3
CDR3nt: TGTGCCAGCAGTGAAGCGGGCAGCGGGAGGACAGATACGCAGTATTTT
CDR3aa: CASSEAGSGRTDTQYF

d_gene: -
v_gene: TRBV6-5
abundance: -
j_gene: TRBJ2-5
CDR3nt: TGTGCCAGCGGGGCGGGGACAATGAAAGAGACCCAGTACTTC
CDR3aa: CASGAGTMKETQYF

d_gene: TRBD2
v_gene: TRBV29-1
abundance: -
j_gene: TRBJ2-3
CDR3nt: TGCAGCGTTGATCCTAGCGGAATCACAGATACGCAGTATTTT
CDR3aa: CSVDPSGITDTQYF

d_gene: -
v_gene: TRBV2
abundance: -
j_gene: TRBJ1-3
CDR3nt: TGTGCCAGCAGTGATTTGTCAGCACCCTCTGGAAACACCATATATTTT
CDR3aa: CASSDLSAPSGNTIYF

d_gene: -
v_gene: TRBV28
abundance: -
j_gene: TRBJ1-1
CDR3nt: TGTGCCAGCAGTTTGACGGACAGCCTTGAAGCTTTCTTT
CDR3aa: CASSLTDSLEAFF

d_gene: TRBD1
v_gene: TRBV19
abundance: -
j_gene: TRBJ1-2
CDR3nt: TGTGCCAGTAGTGTTACAGGGGCGTGGACCTTC
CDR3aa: CASSVTGAWTF

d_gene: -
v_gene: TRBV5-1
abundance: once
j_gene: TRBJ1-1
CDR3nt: TGCGCCAGCAGCAGGGATAACACTGAAGCTTTCTTT
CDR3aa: CASSRDNTEAFF

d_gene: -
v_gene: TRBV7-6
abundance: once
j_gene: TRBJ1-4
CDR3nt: TGTGCCAGCAGACCTACAGTTGACTCTAATGAAAAACTGTTTTTT
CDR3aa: CASRPTVDSNEKLFF

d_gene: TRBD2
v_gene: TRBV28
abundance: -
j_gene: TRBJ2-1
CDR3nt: TGTGCCAGCAGTTTGGGACTAACTTTGCAGTTCTTC
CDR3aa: CASSLGLTLQFF

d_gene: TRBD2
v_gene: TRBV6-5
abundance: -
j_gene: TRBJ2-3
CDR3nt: TGTGCCAGCAGTTACTCGGTAGCGGGAGGTACAGATACGCAGTATTTT
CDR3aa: CASSYSVAGGTDTQYF

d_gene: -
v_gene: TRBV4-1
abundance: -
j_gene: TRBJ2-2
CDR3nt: TGCGCCAGCAGCCAAGTGGAGGGGAGGATCGGGGAGCTGTTTTTT
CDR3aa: CASSQVEGRIGELFF

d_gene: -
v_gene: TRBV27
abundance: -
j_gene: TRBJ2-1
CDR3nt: TGTGCCAGCACCGTGGGAAGCTCCTACAATGAGCAGTTCTTC
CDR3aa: CASTVGSSYNEQFF

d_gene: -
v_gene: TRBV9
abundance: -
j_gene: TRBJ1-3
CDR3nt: TGTGCCAGCAGCCCGGGCAGCAGCTCTGGAAACACCATATATTTT
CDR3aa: CASSPGSSSGNTIYF

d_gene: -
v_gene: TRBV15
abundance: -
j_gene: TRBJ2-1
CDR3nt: TGTGCCACCAGCCGCCACAGGGAGGGGGCCTACAATGAGCAGTTCTTC
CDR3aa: CATSRHREGAYNEQFF

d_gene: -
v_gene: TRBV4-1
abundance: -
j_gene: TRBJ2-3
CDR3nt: TGCGCCAGCAGCCAAGGGCTAGCAGATACGCAGTATTTT
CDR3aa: CASSQGLADTQYF

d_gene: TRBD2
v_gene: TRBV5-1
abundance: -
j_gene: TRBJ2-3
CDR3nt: TGCGCCAGCAGCAAGACTAGCGGGAGTTCAGATACGCAGTATTTT
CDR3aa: CASSKTSGSSDTQYF

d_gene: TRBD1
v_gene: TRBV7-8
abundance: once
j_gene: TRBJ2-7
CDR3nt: TGTGCCACCCTCGGGACAGCGACTTACGAGCAGTACTTC
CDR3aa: CATLGTATYEQYF

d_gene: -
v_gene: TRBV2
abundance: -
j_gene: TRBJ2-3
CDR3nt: TGTGCCAGCAGTGACCCGGGTAGCACAGATACGCAGTATTTT
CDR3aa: CASSDPGSTDTQYF

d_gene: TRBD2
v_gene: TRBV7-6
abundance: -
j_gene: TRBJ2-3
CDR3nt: TGTGCCAGCAGCTCCTGGACTAGCGGGAACACAGATACGCAGTATTTT
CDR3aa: CASSSWTSGNTDTQYF

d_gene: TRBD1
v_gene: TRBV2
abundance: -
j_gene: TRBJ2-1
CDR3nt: TGTGCCAGCAGTGGGACCCTCGGACAGGGGCGAAGGGGCAATGAGCAGTTCTTC
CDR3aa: CASSGTLGQGRRGNEQFF

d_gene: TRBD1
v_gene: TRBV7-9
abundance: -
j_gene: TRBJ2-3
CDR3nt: TGTGCCAGCAGTTCCTTCTCCGGACAGGGGGCTAGCACAGATACGCAGTATTTT
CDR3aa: CASSSFSGQGASTDTQYF

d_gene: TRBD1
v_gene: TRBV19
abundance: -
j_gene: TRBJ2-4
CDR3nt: TGTGCCAGTAGTCCAGGACAGGGGGCCAAAAACATTCAGTACTTC
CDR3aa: CASSPGQGAKNIQYF

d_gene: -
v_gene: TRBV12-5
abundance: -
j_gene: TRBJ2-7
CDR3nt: TGTGCTAGTGGTCCCGGTGGCAGGCACGAGCAGTACTTC
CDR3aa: CASGPGGRHEQYF